This TCR beta chain was observed in a study of blood T cell repertoires in COVID-19. Sequencing was performed with immunoSEQ multiplex PCR; in TCRdb, only in-frame clones are kept and a portion is missing. In the table there are 250,000 or so clones, 90% to 95% of which are singletons. Cohorts were based on clinical histories the participants reported. Germline V gives CDR1 MNHEY, CDR2 SVGAGI. The CDR3 extends over 14 amino acids. V lost 6 bases, J lost 4 bases, and 8 bases stayed unmatched. This chain connects TRBV6-5 to TRBJ1-2; 7 bases are shared with TRBD1. This TCR was recovered from a human donor in a cohort exposed to, infected with or recovered from COVID-19 (not recorded which). The donor label of this sample is uncertain. The material sequenced was PBMCs or T cells enriched from blood (not recorded which). The CDR3 bases are TGTGCCAGCAGGATACCGGGACAGTCCTATGGCTACACCTTC. This translates into CASRIPGQSYGYTF.